Listed here are 17 T cell receptor beta chains from one sample, sequenced in a study of blood T cell repertoires in COVID-19. Profiling relied on immunoSEQ multiplex PCR, and the TCRdb table lists in-frame clones only, not all of them. The sample records 100,000 to 150,000 clones, around 81% being singletons. Material: peripheral blood. Receptors originate from a woman in her fifties or sixties with acute or convalescent COVID-19.

The V and J genes are TRBV10-1 and TRBJ2-3; 8 positions agree with TRBD2. The V segment lost 3 bases and the J segment 5 bases; nucleotides outside the gene matches: 10. CDR3 size: 16 residues. The germline gives CDR1 WNHNN, CDR2 SYGVQD (reference sequence). The CDR3 region is CASSEGTSGWKDTQYF. In DNA, the CDR3 is TGCGCCAGCAGTGAAGGGACTAGTGGATGGAAAGATACGCAGTATTTT.

The CDR3 loop is CALEVGTGGTEAFF. CDR3 DNA sequence: TGTGCCTTGGAAGTCGGGACAGGGGGGACTGAAGCTTTCTTT. The rearrangement links TRBV30 to TRBJ1-1, with 11 bases identical to TRBD1. This CDR3 has 14 amino acids. Germline CDR1 GTSNPN, CDR2 SVGIG (reference sequence). V was clipped by 7 bases and J by 5 bases; unmatched bases: 9.

This clone was seen a few times. The chain has TRBV3-1 (or the pseudogene TRBV3-2) and TRBJ1-4, with unresolved D. The length of the CDR3 is 12 residues. V was trimmed by 8 bases and J by 5 bases, leaving 9 bases between them. Germline lookup yields CDR1 LGHDT and CDR2 YNNKEL (reference sequence). The CDR3 is CASHGLNEKLFF. DNA for the CDR3: TGTGCCAGCCACGGGTTGAATGAAAAACTGTTTTTT.

The chain couples TRBV7-3 to TRBJ2-1; 7 positions match TRBD2. Germline trimming cut 5 bases from V and 4 bases from J; bases unmatched to any gene: 8. In germline, CDR1 is SGHTA, CDR2 FQGTGA. This CDR3 comprises 15 residues. The CDR3 loop reads CASSPLPSGYNEQFF. The CDR3 bases are TGTGCCAGCAGCCCGCTCCCTAGCGGATACAATGAGCAGTTCTTC.

The chain combines TRBV7-3 with TRBJ1-1, with D possibly matching TRBD1 (5 bases). V lost 2 bases and J lost 3, with 13 bases in between. Germline CDR1 is SGHTA and CDR2 is FQGTGA. This CDR3 spans 15 amino acids. The DNA for the CDR3 is TGTGCCAGCAGCTTACTAGGGGTCGAACACACTGAAGCTTTCTTT. This gives the protein CASSLLGVEHTEAFF.

This rearrangement joins TRBV7-2 to TRBJ2-1, with D unclear. The CDR3 spans 14 residues. The germline V and J ends were trimmed by 8 bases and 1 base, with 12 bases remaining between them. The germline gives CDR1 SGHTA, CDR2 FQGNSA. CDR3: CASAFQVSYNEQFF. In DNA, the CDR3 is TGTGCCAGCGCCTTTCAGGTATCCTACAATGAGCAGTTCTTC.

The chain is built from TRBV7-9 and TRBJ2-3; 8 bases match TRBD1. This CDR3 has 16 amino acids. V shed 6 bases and J 6 bases; nucleotides not matched to a gene: 14. The germline V gene has CDR1 SEHNR and CDR2 FQNEAQ (reference sequence). The CDR3: CASRIGGTGLFDTQYF. CDR3 sequence (DNA): TGTGCCAGCAGAATTGGCGGGACAGGATTGTTTGATACGCAGTATTTT. The full variable domain, rest sourced from reference TRBV7-9 and TRBJ2-3, is DTGVSQNPRHKITKRGQNVTFRCDPISEHNRLYWYRQTLGQGPEFLTYFQNEAQLEKSRLLSDRFSAERPKGSFSTLEIQRTEQGDSAMYLCASRIGGTGLFDTQYFGPGTRLTVL.

The V gene is TRBV21-1, the J gene TRBJ2-6; the D call of TRBD1 is as the table states it, not checked on the DNA. TRBV21-1 is a documented pseudogene. The CDR3 runs to 19 residues. CDR3 loop: CASIGSPGQGASGANVLTF. The CDR3 DNA reads TGTGCCAGCATCGGCTCTCCGGGACAGGGGGCTTCTGGGGCCAACGTCCTGACTTTC.

This rearrangement joins TRBV20-1 to TRBJ1-6; the match to TRBD1 covers 8 bases. Germline lookup yields CDR1 DFQATT and CDR2 SNEGSKA (reference sequence). CDR3 length: 16 amino acids. Trimming took 3 bases from V and 6 from J; bases not matched to a gene: 10. The CDR3, as DNA: TGCAGTGCTAGTAGCAGGGGGCGAAGCGGTAATTCACCCCTCCACTTT. It translates to CSASSRGRSGNSPLHF.

This sequence joins TRBV30 and TRBJ1-1, with D perhaps matching TRBD1 (5 bases). Per germline, CDR1 GTSNPN and CDR2 SVGIG (reference sequence). The CDR3 has 13 residues. V was trimmed by 4 bases and J by 5 bases, leaving 14 bases between them. The CDR3 DNA reads TGTGCCTGGAACCACGGGGGAAGGACTGAAGCTTTCTTT. Its translation is CAWNHGGRTEAFF.

The V gene is TRBV18, the J gene TRBJ2-5; 10 bases are a match to TRBD2. CDR1 KGHSH and CDR2 LQKENI come from the germline V gene. CDR3 length: 14 amino acids. Trimming took 2 bases from V and 6 from J; bases not matched to a gene: 3. DNA for the CDR3: TGTGCCAGCTCACCAGAAGCGGGAGGGCAGACCCAGTACTTC. It is translated as CASSPEAGGQTQYF.

The chain uses TRBV6-1 and TRBJ2-4; D uncertain. The germline V and J ends were trimmed by 2 bases and 0 bases, with 14 bases remaining between them. CDR1 and CDR2 (germline): MNHNS, SASEGT. The CDR3 sequence is 17 residues long. The CDR3 nucleotides read TGTGCCAGCAGTGAAACGAAACATCTTCTAGCCAAAAACATTCAGTACTTC. It is translated as CASSETKHLLAKNIQYF.

This clone occurred once. This rearrangement joins TRBV2 to TRBJ2-3; D call uncertain. CDR1 and CDR2 from the germline V gene are SNHLY and FYNNEI. The CDR3 sequence is 11 residues long. V dropped 3 bases and J dropped 6 bases, with 4 bases sitting between them. The CDR3 is CASSDYDTQYF. The CDR3 DNA sequence: TGTGCCAGCAGTGACTACGATACGCAGTATTTT.

The chain uses TRBV7-9 and TRBJ1-1; 9 nucleotides match TRBD1. The CDR3 totals 12 residues. The germline gives CDR1 SEHNR, CDR2 FQNEAQ (reference sequence). V was pared by 7 bases and J by 4 bases, with 1 base of the junction left unmatched. The CDR3, as DNA: TGTGCCAGCAAGGACAGGGGCACTGAAGCTTTCTTT. Amino acids: CASKDRGTEAFF.

The chain couples TRBV6-5 to TRBJ2-2; TRBD2 might be the D (6 bases). V was cut by 7 bases and J by 6 bases, with 18 bases left in between. This CDR3 comprises 15 residues. Germline V gene data show CDR1 as MNHEY and CDR2 as SVGAGI. CDR3 in amino acids: CASTQGQGGSGELFF. The CDR3 DNA follows: TGTGCCAGCACTCAAGGGCAGGGAGGTTCCGGGGAGCTGTTTTTT.

To note about this clone: An end of the junction differs from the germline gene, which may be a read error. The genes are TRBV3-1 (or the pseudogene TRBV3-2) and TRBJ2-5; TRBD2 matches at 11 bases. The CDR3 is 15 amino acids. CDR1 LGHDT and CDR2 YNNKEL come from the germline V gene (reference sequence). For the CDR3, the DNA is TGTGCCAGCAGCCCCTATAGCGGGGGGGAAGAGAGCCAGTACTTC. This sequence encodes CASSPYSGGEESQYF.

This clone was counted once. The V call is TRBV7-2, the J call TRBJ1-6, with D maybe TRBD1 (5 bases). V gave up 4 bases and J gave up 0 bases, with 7 bases separating them. Germline CDR1 reads SGHTA; CDR2 reads FQGNSA. CDR3 length: 15 residues. The CDR3 DNA follows: TGTGCCAGCAGCTCCGGGGGCTCCTATAATTCACCCCTCCACTTT. This gives the protein CASSSGGSYNSPLHF.